A selection of T cell receptor beta chains follows, all from one sample in a study of T-cell memory formation after mild COVID-19. Each CDR3 protein is one row after TCRdb ran MiXCR on the 5' RACE reads. The sample consists of more than 300,000 distinct CDR3 sequences, under 25% of them appearing once. The sequencing sample was made of PBMCs or a T cell subset sorted from them (not recorded which). These receptors came from a man between 18 and 35 years old who had mild COVID-19 (a few samples of this study predate the infection). Cell type and time point are not known. Each CDR3 is given with its conserved first and last residue. The order of the fields is D gene, V gene, J gene, clone size, CDR3 DNA, CDR3 protein. A D gene is named only where the DNA matches it firmly. Clone size is given for some rows only: seen once, a few or many times, or a class if the clone is expanded.

.	TRBV5-4	TRBJ1-6	.	TGTGCCAGCAGCTTGACACAAGGGGGGGCTCAAAATTCACCCCTCCACTTT	CASSLTQGGAQNSPLHF
.	TRBV9	TRBJ1-6	.	TGTGCCAGCAGCATCGGACCTTCACCCCTCCACTTT	CASSIGPSPLHF
TRBD2	TRBV10-2	TRBJ2-3	.	TGCGCCAGAATCCGGGGGGTCGGGACAGATACGCAGTATTTT	CARIRGVGTDTQYF
.	TRBV3-1	TRBJ1-2	few	TGTGCCAGCAGCCTAAGCCAGGGTTTGGGAGGCTACACCTTC	CASSLSQGLGGYTF
TRBD1	TRBV2	TRBJ2-3	.	TGTGCCAGCCCTGGACAGGGGCGGGAAGATACGCAGTATTTT	CASPGQGREDTQYF
TRBD2	TRBV4-2	TRBJ2-5	few	TGTGCCAGCAGCACCCGACTAGCGGGGGGGACCAGACAAGAGACCCAGTACTTC	CASSTRLAGGTRQETQYF
.	TRBV14	TRBJ2-4	.	TGTGCCAGCAGTCCCGGAGATCAGGGTATATCAAACATTCAGTACTTC	CASSPGDQGISNIQYF
.	TRBV7-9	TRBJ1-3	.	TGTGCCAGCAGCCCGAGAGGACCAAGCTCTGGAAACACCATATATTTT	CASSPRGPSSGNTIYF
.	TRBV9	TRBJ2-1	few	TGTGCCAGCTCCGCTCGGGGAGGTAACAATGAGCAGTTCTTC	CASSARGGNNEQFF
TRBD1	TRBV7-9	TRBJ2-3	few	TGTGCCAGCAGCTCAAGAGGGACAGGGCTGGTTTGGGATACGCAGTATTTT	CASSSRGTGLVWDTQYF
.	TRBV7-2	TRBJ1-3	.	TGTGCCAGCAGTCCCGTCGGGCGCGGAAACACCATATATTTT	CASSPVGRGNTIYF
.	TRBV7-9	TRBJ2-3	.	TGTGCCAGCAGCTTAGGGGGGGCGGCAGATACGCAGTATTTT	CASSLGGAADTQYF
TRBD1	TRBV7-9	TRBJ2-3	few	TGTGCCAGCAGCCCCATAGACAGGGGAACGCAGTATTTT	CASSPIDRGTQYF
.	TRBV12-3/TRBV12-4	TRBJ2-5	.	TGTGCCAGCAGTCCACCCCCGGACCCCAGGATCCTGCAAGAGACCCAGTACTTC	CASSPPPDPRILQETQYF
.	TRBV7-2	TRBJ2-5	few	TGTGCCAGCAGCCGCGACTGGAAAGAGACCCAGTACTTC	CASSRDWKETQYF
.	TRBV5-1	TRBJ2-4	few	TGCGCCAGCAGACCGGGCAGGGGGACGGGGGCCGTGGACATTCAGTACTTC	CASRPGRGTGAVDIQYF
.	TRBV5-1	TRBJ1-6	few	TGCGCCAGCAGCCCCCACGCGGGCTCCCGGCAGGTAGTTAATTCACCCCTCCACTTT	CASSPHAGSRQVVNSPLHF
TRBD1	TRBV19	TRBJ2-2	.	TGTGCCAGTAGTTGGGACAGGTGGAACACCGGGGAGCTGTTTTTT	CASSWDRWNTGELFF
TRBD1	TRBV6-5	TRBJ2-6	few	TGTGCCAGCAGACGACAGGGTGGAAGAGCCAACGTCCTGACTTTC	CASRRQGGRANVLTF
.	TRBV19	TRBJ1-1	.	TGTGCCAGTAGTGTTCCGGGCATGGTCACTGAAGCTTTCTTT	CASSVPGMVTEAFF
.	TRBV11-3	TRBJ2-1	.	TGTGCCAGCAGCCCCCCGGGACTCCTCAATGAGCAGTTCTTC	CASSPPGLLNEQFF
TRBD2	TRBV3-1	TRBJ2-1	few	TGTGCCAGCAGCCAATTTAGCGGGGGGGTAAATGAGCAGTTCTTC	CASSQFSGGVNEQFF
.	TRBV5-6	TRBJ2-5	few	TGTGCCAGCAGCTGGGGGCCGAGGACAGAGACCCAGTACTTC	CASSWGPRTETQYF
.	TRBV28	TRBJ1-5	few	TGTGCCAGCAGTTTTAATGGGGGCTCGTATAGCAATCAGCCCCAGCATTTT	CASSFNGGSYSNQPQHF
.	TRBV12-3/TRBV12-4	TRBJ2-7	few	TGTGCCAGCAGGGACCCGAAGAACGGCTACGAGCAGTACTTC	CASRDPKNGYEQYF
.	TRBV6-1	TRBJ1-1	.	TGTGCCAGCAGTGAAGGGGCAGGGAGAATTCTAGCTTTCTTT	CASSEGAGRILAFF
.	TRBV7-9	TRBJ2-1	few	TGTGCCAGCAGCCGCGATTGGGAGAGGTCGTACAATGAGCAGTTCTTC	CASSRDWERSYNEQFF
.	TRBV5-1	TRBJ2-1	few	TGCGCCAGCAGCTCCGGGGCGGCTAACTACAATGAGCAGTTCTTC	CASSSGAANYNEQFF
.	TRBV15	TRBJ2-6	.	TGTGCCACCAGCAGAGATCGAGGGCTGAGCTCTGGGGCCAACGTCCTGACTTTC	CATSRDRGLSSGANVLTF
.	TRBV7-9	TRBJ1-2	.	TGTGCCAGCACTGAGGGGACTAACTATGGCTACACCTTC	CASTEGTNYGYTF
.	TRBV29-1	TRBJ2-5	few	TGCAGCGTATCCACCGGGCCGCAAGAGACCCAGTACTTC	CSVSTGPQETQYF
.	TRBV5-5	TRBJ1-5	few	TGTGCCAGCAGTAAAGACCCGGACAGAGGCAATCAGCCCCAGCATTTT	CASSKDPDRGNQPQHF
.	TRBV5-1	TRBJ2-2	few	TGCGCCAGCAGCACCGCCAGAAGCGGGGAGCTGTTTTTT	CASSTARSGELFF
TRBD1	TRBV7-8	TRBJ1-6	.	TGTGCCAGCAGTTACAGGGGCTCCTATAATTCACCCCTCCACTTT	CASSYRGSYNSPLHF
.	TRBV4-1	TRBJ1-6	few	TGCGCCAGCAGCCAAGTTGTGGGGGGGCTAGCTAATTCACCCCTCCACTTT	CASSQVVGGLANSPLHF
TRBD1	TRBV6-2/TRBV6-3	TRBJ1-6	.	TGTGCCAGCAGTTCCGCCACAGGGGTGAATTCACCCCTCCACTTT	CASSSATGVNSPLHF